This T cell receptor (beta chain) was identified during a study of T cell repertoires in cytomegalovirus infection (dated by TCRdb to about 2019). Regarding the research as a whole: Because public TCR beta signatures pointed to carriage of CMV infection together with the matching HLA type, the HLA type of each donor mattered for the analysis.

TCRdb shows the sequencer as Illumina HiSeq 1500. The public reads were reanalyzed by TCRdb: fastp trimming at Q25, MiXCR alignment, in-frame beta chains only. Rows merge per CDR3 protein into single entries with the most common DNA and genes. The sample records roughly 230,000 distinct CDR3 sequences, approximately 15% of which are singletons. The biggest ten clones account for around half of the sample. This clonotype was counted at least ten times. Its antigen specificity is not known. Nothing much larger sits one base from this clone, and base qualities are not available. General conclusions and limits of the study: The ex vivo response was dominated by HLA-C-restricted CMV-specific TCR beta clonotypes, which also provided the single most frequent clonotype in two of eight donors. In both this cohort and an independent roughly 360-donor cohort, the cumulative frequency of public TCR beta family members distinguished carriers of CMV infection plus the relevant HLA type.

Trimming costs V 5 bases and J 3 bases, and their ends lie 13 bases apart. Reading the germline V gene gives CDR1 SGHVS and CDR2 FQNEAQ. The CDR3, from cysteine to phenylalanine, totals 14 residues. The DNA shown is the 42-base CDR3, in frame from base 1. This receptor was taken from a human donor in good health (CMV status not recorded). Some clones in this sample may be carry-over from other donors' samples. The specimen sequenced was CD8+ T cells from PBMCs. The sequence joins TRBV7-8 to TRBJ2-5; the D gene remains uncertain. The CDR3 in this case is CASSPSLTEETQYF. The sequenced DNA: TGTGCCAGCAGCCCGTCCCTCACTGAAGAGACCCAGTACTTC. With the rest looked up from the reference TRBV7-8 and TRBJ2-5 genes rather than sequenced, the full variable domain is GAGVSQSPRYKVAKRGQDVALRCDPISGHVSLFWYQQALGQGPEFLTYFQNEAQLDKSGLPSDRFFAERPEGSVSTLKIQRTQQEDSAVYLCASSPSLTEETQYFGPGTRLLVL.